These 6 T cell receptor beta chains share one sample of origin, sequenced in a study of blood T cell repertoires in COVID-19. Assay used: immunoSEQ multiplex PCR; TCRdb lists only in-frame clones, some missing. This repertoire shows approximately 81,000 clones, 75% to 90% found once; its top ten account for approximately 1.2%. Sequencing used PBMCs or T cells enriched from blood (not recorded which). These receptors originate from a woman in her 50s with acute COVID-19.

The chain employs TRBV19 and TRBJ2-3; D unresolved. In germline, CDR1 is LNHDA, CDR2 SQIVND (reference sequence). V was pared by 10 bases and J by 5 bases, with 13 bases between. The CDR3 spans 12 residues. CDR3 DNA sequence: TGTGCCACCTCGTTGCAGCGAGATACGCAGTATTTT. Residues: CATSLQRDTQYF.

V gene TRBV7-6 combines with J gene TRBJ2-7; tentatively, D is TRBD1 (5 bases). The CDR3 covers 14 residues. CDR1 is SGHVS, CDR2 FNYEAQ, per germline. V shed 0 bases and J shed 3 bases, with 9 bases lying between them. The DNA of the CDR3 is TGTGCCAGCAGCTTAGCGGGGCAGAGCTACGAGCAGTACTTC. Amino acids: CASSLAGQSYEQYF.

V gene TRBV11-2 combines with J gene TRBJ1-1; possibly TRBD1 for D (6 bases). The CDR3 is made up of 14 amino acids. CDR1 is SGHAT, CDR2 FQNNGV, per germline. Trimming removed 2 bases at V and 0 bases at J, with 7 bases between. The CDR3 loop is CASSLSGVNTEAFF. CDR3 nucleotides: TGTGCCAGCAGCTTATCAGGGGTGAACACTGAAGCTTTCTTT.

The chain couples TRBV30 to TRBJ2-1, with 8 bases that match TRBD2. Germline CDR1 reads GTSNPN; CDR2 reads SVGIG (reference sequence). The V and J ends lost 0 bases and 9 bases, in that order; junction bases with no gene match: 1. CDR3 length equals 12 residues. CDR3 DNA: TGTGCCTGGAGTGTCCTAGCGGGTGAGCAGTTCTTC. Protein sequence: CAWSVLAGEQFF.

V is TRBV25-1 and J is TRBJ2-2; 10 bases agree with TRBD1. The CDR3 loop spans 15 amino acids. Germline V gene sequence: CDR1 MGHDK, CDR2 SYGVNS. Trimming took 4 bases from V and 6 from J; bases not matched to a gene: 5. DNA for the CDR3: TGTGCCAGCAGTGGAAGACAGGGGGCTGCCGGGGAGCTGTTTTTT. Protein product: CASSGRQGAAGELFF.

The chain employs TRBV27 and TRBJ1-5; no firm D call. From germline, CDR1 is MNHEY and CDR2 SMNVEV (reference sequence). Trimming pared 4 bases from V and 2 bases from J, leaving 3 bases between. The CDR3 loop spans 12 amino acids. This chain's CDR3 is CASSSGNQPQHF. CDR3 DNA sequence: TGTGCCAGCAGTTCGGGCAATCAGCCCCAGCATTTT.